Sequencing of this T cell receptor beta chain was carried out in a study of blood T cell repertoires in COVID-19. Germline loops: CDR1 SGHTA, CDR2 FQGNSA. The V end lost 5 bases, the J end lost 4 bases, and 6 bases lay between the germline ends. This CDR3 comprises 12 residues. Profiled with immunoSEQ multiplex PCR; TCRdb holds only in-frame clones, not every one. This sample has 200,000 to 250,000 clones, with around 82% found just once. Living in about 25 US areas, the participants were between about 18 and 100 years of age. Each participant's cohort was designated according to participant-reported clinical history.

This rearrangement joins TRBV7-2 to TRBJ1-5; D is unclear. Sample: PBMCs or T cells enriched from blood (not recorded which). The origin of this receptor is a woman aged 40 to 50 with acute COVID-19. The CDR3, as DNA: TGTGCCAGCAGCCACCAGAATCAGCCCCAGCATTTT. Its protein product is CASSHQNQPQHF. Full variable domain (missing parts from reference TRBV7-2 and TRBJ1-5): GAGVSQSPSNKVTEKGKDVELRCDPISGHTALYWYRQSLGQGLEFLIYFQGNSAPDKSGLPSDRFSAERTGGSVSTLTIQRTQQEDSAVYLCASSHQNQPQHFGDGTRLSIL.